These 22 T cell receptor beta chains were all obtained from the same sample, sequenced in a study of cytomegalovirus exposure and HLA in healthy donors. 60 Vbeta and 13 Jbeta primers were used in PCR. The assay was immunoSEQ multiplex PCR, and TCRdb's table has in-frame clones only and misses some. The sample lists over 85,000 clones, just over 65% seen once, with approximately 2.1% in the top ten. The specimen was PBMCs. These receptors all stem from a man aged 30 to 39 in good health and CMV-seronegative.

This clone showed up just once. The gene calls are TRBV7-2 and TRBJ1-5; possible D gene TRBD1, 6 bases. V lost 1 base, J lost 7 bases, and 14 bases lay in between. The germline gives CDR1 SGHTA, CDR2 FQGNSA. This CDR3 is 15 amino acids long. CDR3 nucleotides: TGTGCCAGCAGCTTAGTTCGGGGGGCACACCAGCCCCAGCATTTT. Its translation: CASSLVRGAHQPQHF.

This clone was seen just once. The CDR3 bases are TGTGCCAGTAGGTATGTTGGGGCGGCAAACACTGAAGCTTTCTTT. Protein: CASRYVGAANTEAFF. The chain employs TRBV19 and TRBJ1-1; D might be TRBD1 (5 bases). The germline V gene encodes CDR1 LNHDA and CDR2 SQIVND (reference sequence). Trimming shortened V by 6 bases and J by 2 bases, and 16 bases separated the two germline ends. The CDR3 length is 15 residues.

This clone was recorded a few times. CDR3 coding DNA: TGCGCCAGCAGCCAAGACGGACAGGGAAATTCACCCCTCCACTTT. This sequence encodes CASSQDGQGNSPLHF. This chain links TRBV4-3 with TRBJ1-6, with 8 bases fitting TRBD1. With V trimmed by 0 bases and J by 7 bases, 2 bases remained unmatched. The CDR3 is 15 amino acids. Germline CDR1 and CDR2: LGHNA and YSLEER.

The rearrangement links TRBV7-8 to TRBJ2-1, with TRBD2 identical over 7 bases. V dropped 6 bases and J dropped 8; count of bases not matched to a gene: 13. Germline V gene sequence: CDR1 SGHVS, CDR2 FQNEAQ. The CDR3 loop spans 15 amino acids. The CDR3 DNA reads as TGTGCCAGCAGACCTAGGGGCGGGAGAAGCGATGAGCAGTTCTTC. It yields the protein CASRPRGGRSDEQFF.

The V and J genes are TRBV7-2 and TRBJ1-1; tentative D call: TRBD1 (6 bases). Germline CDR1 reads SGHTA; CDR2 reads FQGNSA. The CDR3 sequence is 14 residues long. Trimming stripped 5 bases from V and 1 base from J, with 11 bases between. CDR3 in amino acids: CASSIDRTNTEAFF. The CDR3, as DNA: TGTGCCAGCAGCATCGACAGGACGAACACTGAAGCTTTCTTT.

V gene TRBV4-3 combines with J gene TRBJ1-4, with 10 nucleotides matching TRBD1. CDR1 is LGHNA, CDR2 YSLEER, per germline. The CDR3 is 15 residues long. Trimming at V came to 4 bases and at J to 7 bases, leaving 6 bases not matched to a gene. The CDR3 DNA follows: TGCGCCAGCAGCCCTAGGGGGACAGGGGCTGAAAAACTGTTTTTT. Protein product: CASSPRGTGAEKLFF.

As regards this clone: This sample includes further DNA sequences coding for the same CDR3. The chain links TRBV4-2 to TRBJ2-5; D might be TRBD1 (6 bases). This CDR3 has 14 residues. Germline values: CDR1 LGHNA, CDR2 YNFKEQ. The V and J ends lost 2 bases and 5 bases respectively, with 12 bases between them. The CDR3 loop is CASSQPTGSETQYF. The CDR3, as DNA: TGTGCCAGCAGCCAACCTACAGGGAGCGAGACCCAGTACTTC.

The CDR3 reads CASSYQQGGEFF. The CDR3 nucleotides are TGTGCCAGCAGTTATCAACAGGGTGGGGAGTTCTTC. The chain recombines TRBV6-5 with TRBJ2-1, with a possible D match to TRBD1 (6 bases). The germline CDR1 and CDR2 sequences are MNHEY and SVGAGI. Trimming left V 3 bases short and J 14 bases short, with 14 bases between. The CDR3 is 12 amino acids.

This clone turned up a few times. CDR3 sequence: CASSGIGTGVEETQYF. Written as DNA, the CDR3 is TGCGCCAGCAGCGGCATAGGGACAGGGGTGGAAGAGACCCAGTACTTC. This chain connects TRBV5-1 to TRBJ2-5, with 10 bases matching TRBD1. With V trimmed by 4 bases and J by 3 bases, 9 bases remained unmatched. From germline, CDR1 is SGHRS and CDR2 YFSETQ. There are 16 residues in the CDR3.

There are a few counts of this clone. V is TRBV7-8 and J is TRBJ1-2, with 8 bases identical to TRBD1. After removal of 1 base from V and 4 bases from J, the junction contained 5 bases not matched to a gene. The CDR3 is 15 residues long. Germline-derived CDR1 and CDR2 are SGHVS and FQNEAQ. The CDR3 spells CASSLGDRLFYGYTF. DNA for the CDR3: TGTGCCAGCAGCTTAGGGGACAGGCTCTTCTATGGCTACACCTTC. The whole variable domain, remainder taken from reference TRBV7-8 and TRBJ1-2, is GAGVSQSPRYKVAKRGQDVALRCDPISGHVSLFWYQQALGQGPEFLTYFQNEAQLDKSGLPSDRFFAERPEGSVSTLKIQRTQQEDSAVYLCASSLGDRLFYGYTFGSGTRLTVV.

The chain carries TRBV7-2 and TRBJ1-2; 9 bases fit TRBD1. This CDR3 is 16 amino acids long. V shed 5 bases and J 1 base; nucleotides not matched to a gene: 8. Germline lookup yields CDR1 SGHTA and CDR2 FQGNSA. DNA of the CDR3: TGTGCCAGCAGCCTTAACCGGGACAGGGATAACTATGGCTACACCTTC. Translation: CASSLNRDRDNYGYTF.

The table lists this clone with a count of one. This chain uses TRBV7-9 with TRBJ2-5; 10 nucleotides line up with TRBD1. The assigned J gene may be wrong: the sequence end matches TRBJ2-7 better. Germline V lookup: CDR1 SEHNR, CDR2 FQNEAQ (reference sequence). CDR3 length: 14 residues. In DNA, the CDR3 is TGTGCCAGCAGCACCGGACAGGGGGCCTACGAGCAGTACTTC. Translation gives CASSTGQGAYEQYF.

This clone was observed a single time. This chain joins TRBV27 and TRBJ2-1; D perhaps matches TRBD1 (5 bases). The CDR3 sequence is 14 residues long. The V gene's germline CDR1 is MNHEY and CDR2 SMNVEV (reference sequence). V lost 5 bases and J lost 10, with 18 bases in between. The CDR3 loop reads CASSADTAFLEQFF. The CDR3 DNA follows: TGTGCCAGCAGTGCGGACACGGCCTTTCTGGAGCAGTTCTTC.

This chain connects TRBV7-9 to TRBJ1-4; D possibly corresponds to TRBD1 (6 bases). Trimming took off 5 bases at V and 2 bases at J, with 15 bases between the two ends. The germline V gene encodes CDR1 SEHNR and CDR2 FQNEAQ (reference sequence). This CDR3 has 16 amino acids. The chain's CDR3 is CASSARDQGTNEKLFF. The CDR3 region has the DNA TGTGCCAGCAGCGCCCGGGACCAGGGGACTAATGAAAAACTGTTTTTT.

CDR3 in DNA: TGTGCCAGCAGTGAAGTAATAAGGGACTCGGAGTTCTTC. Its protein is CASSEVIRDSEFF. The V and J genes are TRBV6-5 and TRBJ2-1; TRBD2 is a possible D gene (6 bases). The CDR3 is 13 amino acids. Between the trimmed V and J ends, which lost 5 bases and 14 bases, there was a span of 19 bases. Germline loops: CDR1 MNHEY, CDR2 SVGAGI.

The chain joins TRBV6-1 to TRBJ1-5; D may be TRBD1 (5 bases). The CDR3 length is 17 residues. Germline V CDR1 and CDR2: MNHNS, SASEGT. The V end was cut by 1 base, the J end by 3 bases, with 16 bases between. The CDR3 loop is CASSEVTPGIPNQPQHF. The CDR3 bases are TGTGCCAGCAGTGAAGTGACTCCAGGGATCCCCAATCAGCCCCAGCATTTT.

The chain has TRBV30 and TRBJ1-5, with a possible D match to TRBD1 (5 bases). This CDR3 has 14 residues. From germline, CDR1 is GTSNPN and CDR2 SVGIG (reference sequence). V was clipped by 3 bases and J by 4 bases, with 13 bases between them. CDR3 residues: CAWRPGGDNQPQHF. The CDR3 nucleotides read TGTGCCTGGAGACCAGGAGGGGATAATCAGCCCCAGCATTTT.

The CDR3 region has the DNA TGTGCCAGCAGCTCCCCGCGAAGCCACCAGTTCTTC. This encodes CASSSPRSHQFF. The V and J genes are TRBV7-2 and TRBJ2-1; no clear D gene. Germline V gene sequence: CDR1 SGHTA, CDR2 FQGNSA. CDR3 length: 12 residues. Trimming took off 4 bases at V and 13 bases at J, with 14 bases between the two ends.

This clone is a singleton in its sample. The CDR3: CASSGGQGGTEAFF. The DNA of the CDR3 is TGTGCCAGCAGTGGGGGACAGGGGGGCACTGAAGCTTTCTTT. J is TRBJ1-1 and V is TRBV2, with 11 bases matching TRBD1. Germline values: CDR1 SNHLY, CDR2 FYNNEI. The CDR3 extends over 14 amino acids. V shed 4 bases and J 4 bases; nucleotides not matched to a gene: 2.

The rearrangement links TRBV5-1 to TRBJ1-1, with 8 bases matching TRBD1. J was trimmed by 4 bases and V by 2 bases; bases with no gene match: 4. The CDR3 consists of 14 residues. Per germline, CDR1 SGHRS and CDR2 YFSETQ. CDR3 DNA sequence: TGCGCCAGCAGCTTCAGGGGGCCCCCCACTGAAGCTTTCTTT. This translates into CASSFRGPPTEAFF. Full variable domain (rest looked up from reference TRBV5-1 and TRBJ1-1): KAGVTQTPRYLIKTRGQQVTLSCSPISGHRSVSWYQQTPGQGLQFLFEYFSETQRNKGNFPGRFSGRQFSNSRSEMNVSTLELGDSALYLCASSFRGPPTEAFFGQGTRLTVV.

This chain links TRBV2 with TRBJ2-5; perhaps D is TRBD1 or TRBD2 (5 bases each). Gene TRBJ2-7 matches the end of the DNA better, so the J call may be wrong. The CDR3 runs 15 residues. Germline loops: CDR1 SNHLY, CDR2 FYNNEI. CDR3 DNA sequence: TGTGCCAGCGTGCCGACCCGGGACGCGGACTACGAGCAGTACTTC. This translates into CASVPTRDADYEQYF.

The chain is built from TRBV5-4 and TRBJ2-2; 8 bases map to TRBD2. CDR1 SGHNT and CDR2 YYREEE come from the germline V gene (reference sequence). The CDR3 contains 16 residues. V lost 3 bases, J lost 6 bases, and 10 bases stayed unmatched. The CDR3 DNA sequence: TGTGCCAGCAGCTCGGGAGGGGCGCGGGGCTCCGGGGAGCTGTTTTTT. It codes for CASSSGGARGSGELFF.